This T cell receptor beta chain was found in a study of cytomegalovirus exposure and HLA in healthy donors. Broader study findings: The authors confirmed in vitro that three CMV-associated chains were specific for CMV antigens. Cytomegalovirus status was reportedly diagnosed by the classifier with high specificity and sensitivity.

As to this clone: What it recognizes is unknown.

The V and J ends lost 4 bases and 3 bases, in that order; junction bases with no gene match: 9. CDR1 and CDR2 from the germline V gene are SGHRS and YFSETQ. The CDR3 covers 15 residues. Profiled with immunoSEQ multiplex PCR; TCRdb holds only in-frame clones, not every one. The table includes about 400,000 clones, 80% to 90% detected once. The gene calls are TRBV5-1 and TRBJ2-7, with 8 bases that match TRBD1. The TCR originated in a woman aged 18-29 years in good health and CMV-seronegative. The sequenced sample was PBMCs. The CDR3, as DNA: TGCGCCAGCAGCCATGGGGCAGGGGGCCACTACGAGCAGTACTTC. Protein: CASSHGAGGHYEQYF.